This T cell receptor beta chain was obtained from a study of CD8 T cells in ankylosing spondylitis. MiXCR was run by TCRdb on the 5' RACE reads, yielding one entry per CDR3 protein. The sample gives approximately 350,000 distinct CDR3 sequences, over 12% of which show up once; approximately 1% is in the top ten. The CDR3 spans 16 residues. Losses at the gene ends were 1 base for V and 9 bases for J; bases not matched to a gene: 7. Germline CDR1 SGHNT, CDR2 YENEEA. V is TRBV11-3 and J is TRBJ2-1; 12 bases fit TRBD2. The source is a male donor with ankylosing spondylitis or in good health (not recorded which). Input material: blood, either unsorted or a sorted T cell fraction (not recorded which). CDR3 sequence: CASSLARRLAGAEQFF. The CDR3 DNA sequence: TGTGCCAGCAGCTTAGCCCGCAGACTAGCGGGGGCTGAGCAGTTCTTC.